The rows below give T cell receptor beta chains drawn from one sample of a study of CD8+ T cells in alopecia areata. Data came from immunoSEQ multiplex PCR; TCRdb stores just in-frame clones and leaves some out. The sample contains some 180,000 clones, roughly 53% of which appear only once. Sequencing used CD8+ T cells sorted from blood, obtained at week 24, from a patient treated with tofacitinib. Receptors originate from a human donor with alopecia areata. CDR3s include the opening cysteine and the closing phenylalanine or tryptophan. The D gene is left open where the match is weak. A clone size is listed for some rows: how often the clone was seen (once, few, many), or a class if it is expanded.

j_call d_call v_call clone_size cdr3_aa cdr3_nt
TRBJ1-2 . TRBV29-1 . CSAWAGGTYGYTF TGCAGCGCCTGGGCGGGAGGGACCTATGGCTACACCTTC
TRBJ2-1 . TRBV5-6 . CASSSGRPNYNEQFF TGTGCCAGCAGTTCCGGACGGCCAAACTACAATGAGCAGTTCTTC
TRBJ1-4 TRBD1 TRBV15 . CATSSYRGPPNEKLFF TGTGCCACCAGCTCCTACAGGGGTCCCCCTAATGAAAAACTGTTTTTT
TRBJ2-7 . TRBV4-1 many CASSQVADSYEQYF TGCGCCAGCAGCCAAGTAGCGGACTCCTACGAGCAGTACTTC
TRBJ1-5 . TRBV13 few CASSSRDSNQPQHF TGTGCCAGCAGCTCCAGGGATAGCAATCAGCCCCAGCATTTT
TRBJ2-1 TRBD2 TRBV2 . CASSESGSSSYNEQFF TGTGCCAGCAGTGAGAGCGGGAGTAGCTCCTACAATGAGCAGTTCTTC
TRBJ1-5 TRBD1 TRBV6-5 . CASQTGADGQPQHF TGTGCCAGCCAGACAGGGGCTGATGGACAGCCCCAGCATTTT
TRBJ2-4 . TRBV5-1 . CASSPRAGSKNIQYF TGCGCCAGCAGCCCCAGGGCGGGATCCAAAAACATTCAGTACTTC
TRBJ2-7 TRBD2 TRBV6-1 . CASSEGLAGNYEQYF TGTGCCAGCAGTGAGGGGCTAGCGGGGAATTACGAGCAGTACTTC
TRBJ2-1 . TRBV19 . CASSILRGGIHHEQFF TGTGCCAGTAGTATACTCCGAGGAGGCATCCACCATGAGCAGTTCTTC